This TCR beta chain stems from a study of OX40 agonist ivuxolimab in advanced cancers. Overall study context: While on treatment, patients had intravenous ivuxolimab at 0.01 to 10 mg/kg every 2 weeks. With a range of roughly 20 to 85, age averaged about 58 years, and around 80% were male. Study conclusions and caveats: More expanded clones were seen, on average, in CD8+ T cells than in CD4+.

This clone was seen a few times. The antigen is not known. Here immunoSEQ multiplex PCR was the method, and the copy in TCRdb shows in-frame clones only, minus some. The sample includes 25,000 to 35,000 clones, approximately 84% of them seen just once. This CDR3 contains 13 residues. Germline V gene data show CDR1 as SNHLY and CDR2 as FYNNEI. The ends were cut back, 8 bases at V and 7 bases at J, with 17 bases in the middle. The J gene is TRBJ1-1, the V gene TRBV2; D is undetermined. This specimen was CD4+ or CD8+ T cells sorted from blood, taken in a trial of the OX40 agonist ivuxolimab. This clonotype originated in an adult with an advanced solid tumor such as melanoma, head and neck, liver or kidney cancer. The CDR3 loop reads CASLPHGLNEAFF. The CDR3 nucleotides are TGTGCCAGCCTCCCTCACGGACTGAATGAAGCTTTCTTT.